The T cell receptor (beta chain) described here comes from a study of blood T cells in healthy people across ages. Through a sample-barcoded 5' primer and a J-beta primer mix, a second PCR was run for roughly 6 to 11 cycles. Template switching added a 12-random-nucleotide identifier to every cDNA molecule. TCRdb re-called the 5' RACE reads through MiXCR, storing one row per CDR3 protein. The sample shows 1.8 million or so distinct CDR3 sequences, approximately 40% of them seen only once. Overall study results and limits: Fewer expanded clones and more diversity marked long-lived versus aged donors. Age advanced and TCR beta diversity per million T cells fell, roughly linearly.

The sample holds a few counts of this clonotype. Its target is not known. The sequence was obtained from a human donor in good health. The specimen sequenced was blood.

The CDR3 DNA reads as TGCAGCGTTGAAGATCAATGGGGGGGGGAGCAGTACTTC. This sequence encodes CSVEDQWGGEQYF. This chain connects TRBV29-1 to TRBJ2-7; 7 positions match TRBD2. With 0 bases clipped from V and 7 bases from J, the junction kept 6 bases outside the gene matches. Germline V gene sequence: CDR1 SQVTM, CDR2 ANQGSEA. The CDR3 has 13 amino acids.